By sample fraction, the clone carrying this T cell receptor beta chain is medium-sized. Its specificity is unknown. The method for making cDNA was 5'RACE, and it used 10-nucleotide random UMIs. Every sequencing run drew on 15-18 subjects and yielded over 160 million TCR-beta sequences. MiXCR, run by TCRdb on the 5' RACE reads, gives a single entry per CDR3 protein. The repertoire holds about 84,000 distinct CDR3 sequences, with 10% as singletons. PBMCs stored at -80 C, numbering 2 million, were the origin of the unsorted libraries. Germline V gene sequence: CDR1 SGHRS, CDR2 YFSETQ. The CDR3 has 16 amino acids. V was shortened by 6 bases and J by 1 base, with 20 bases between the two germline ends. The data were taken from a study of neurological immune-mediated disorders. Overall study results and limits: Private repertoires in all groups were suggested by the absence of shared CDR3 amino acid sequences among expanded clones across subjects.

The sequence was collected from a man aged 35 to 55 in good health. The chain couples TRBV5-1 to TRBJ2-7; perhaps TRBD2 as D (6 bases). The specimen was PBMCs. Here the CDR3 reads CASTPFEGGGSYEQYF. CDR3 nucleotides: TGCGCCAGCACACCCTTTGAGGGAGGCGGGTCCTACGAGCAGTACTTC.